This T cell receptor beta chain comes out of a study of spatial heterogeneity in lung cancer. Study at large: Sequence detection consistently recorded a greater number of beta-chain than alpha-chain sequences.

Unique molecular identifiers tagged every individual TCR cDNA molecule. TCRdb re-called the 5' RACE reads through MiXCR, storing one row per CDR3 protein. Of some 64,000 distinct CDR3 sequences in the sample, approximately 8.9% are singletons; the top ten hold about 15%. This clonotype was observed a few times. Its antigen remains unidentified. J was trimmed by 3 bases and V by 5 bases; bases with no gene match: 16. The CDR3 is 17 residues long. Per germline, CDR1 DFQATT and CDR2 SNEGSKA (reference sequence). Time point described: sample taken at primary tumor resection. Material for sequencing was whole RNA from tumor, nontumor lung or frozen PBMC, left unsorted. Patients with untreated early-stage non-small cell lung cancer, numbering approximately 79, were the donors. General study results and limits: Detection of ubiquitous tumor TCRs in blood was higher at resection than follow-up.

The chain links TRBV20-1 to TRBJ2-3; 8 positions agree with TRBD2. The sample in question was PBMCs, obtained at surgery. This receptor was obtained from a female donor with early-stage non-small cell lung cancer. The CDR3 DNA is TGCAGTGCTCTGCCTTCGACCCCCGGGACTAGGACAGATACGCAGTATTTT. It specifies CSALPSTPGTRTDTQYF.